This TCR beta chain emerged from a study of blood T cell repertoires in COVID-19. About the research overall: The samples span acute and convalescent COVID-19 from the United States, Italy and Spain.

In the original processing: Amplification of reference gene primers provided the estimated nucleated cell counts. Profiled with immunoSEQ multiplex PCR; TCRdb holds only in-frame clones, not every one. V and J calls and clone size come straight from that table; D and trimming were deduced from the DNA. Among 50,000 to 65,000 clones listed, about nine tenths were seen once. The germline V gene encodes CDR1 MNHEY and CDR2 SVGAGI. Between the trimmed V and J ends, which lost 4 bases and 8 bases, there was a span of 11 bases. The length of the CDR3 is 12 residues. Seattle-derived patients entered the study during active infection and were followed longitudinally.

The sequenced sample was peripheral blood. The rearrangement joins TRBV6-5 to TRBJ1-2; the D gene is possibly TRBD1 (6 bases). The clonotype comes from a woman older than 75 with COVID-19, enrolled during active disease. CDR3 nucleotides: TGTGCCAGCAGTTCTACAGGGAGAGGCTACACCTTC. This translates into CASSSTGRGYTF.